This T cell receptor beta chain was captured by sequencing in a study of identical twins. The CDR3 is 12 amino acids. Germline CDR1 MNHNY, CDR2 SVGAGI (reference sequence). Using its own MiXCR run on the 5' RACE reads, TCRdb lists one record per CDR3 protein. The profile shows over 500,000 distinct CDR3 sequences, about 20% of them singletons. A word on this clonotype: Sequence at one end of the junction differs from germline and may be a read error.

These data are also associated with another study on T cells expressing NK-cell markers. That work adds: The authors derived TCR beta repertoires from sorted CD3+CD56+NKG2C+, CD3+CD56+NKG2C- and CD3+CD56-NKG2C+ T cells.

The genes are TRBV6-6 and TRBJ2-2; D remains unclear. This clonotype originated in a woman aged 18-29 years in good health. The sample taken for sequencing was CD4+ T cells sorted from blood. The CDR3 coding sequence is TGTGCCTGCAGTTACGGTACCGGGGAGCTGTTTTTT. Its translation: CACSYGTGELFF.